What follows are 22 T cell receptor beta chains derived from one specimen sequenced in a study of T cells in Graves' hyperthyroidism and ophthalmopathy. The investigators amplified TCR beta CDR3 regions from RNA transcripts. The primer set for the first-round RT-PCR of the TCR CDR3 was HTBI. TCRdb redid the calling of the multiplex PCR reads with MiXCR, one entry per CDR3 protein. The table has under 450,000 distinct CDR3 sequences, about 13% seen once. The sample was blood. These receptor sequences come from a man aged 25 to 40 with Graves' hyperthyroidism that later progressed to Graves' ophthalmopathy.

This clonotype was detected only a few times. The gene calls are TRBV13 and TRBJ1-3; a possible D gene is TRBD1 (6 bases). Germline CDR1 PRHDT, CDR2 FYEKMQ (reference sequence). The CDR3 is 13 residues long. The V gene lost 7 bases and the J gene lost 4 bases, with 11 bases spanning the gap. The CDR3 loop reads CASNLDRGNTIYF. CDR3 bases: TGTGCCAGCAACCTCGACAGGGGAAACACCATATATTTT. Full variable domain (rest looked up from reference TRBV13 and TRBJ1-3): AAGVIQSPRHLIKEKRETATLKCYPIPRHDTVYWYQQGPGQDPQFLISFYEKMQSDKGSIPDRFSAQQFSDYHSELNMSSLELGDSALYFCASNLDRGNTIYFGEGSWLTVV.

This clonotype came up a few times. V is TRBV18 and J is TRBJ1-6, with D possibly TRBD1 on 5 matching bases. Germline loops: CDR1 KGHSH, CDR2 LQKENI. The CDR3 has 16 residues. Deletions cut 5 bases from V and 8 bases from J, with 19 bases between. Written as DNA, the CDR3 is TGTGCCAGCTCAAGGGACCCTCCTCAGGGAGATTCACCCCTCCACTTT. As protein: CASSRDPPQGDSPLHF.

This clonotype was counted at least ten times. The chain has TRBV12-3 or TRBV12-4 and TRBJ2-3; 13 bases are a match to TRBD2. The CDR3 is 17 amino acids. The V segment lost 8 bases and the J segment 5 bases; nucleotides outside the gene matches: 13. This CDR3 reads CASSLQTSGGRGDTQYF. The CDR3 nucleotides are TGTGCCAGCTCTTTACAGACTAGCGGGGGGCGGGGAGATACGCAGTATTTT.

This clonotype was observed a handful of times. V and J are TRBV6-1 and TRBJ2-1; 12 bases line up with TRBD1. CDR1 is MNHNS and CDR2 is SASEGT in the germline V gene. Trimming cost V 11 bases and J 10 bases; bases outside gene matches: 6. The CDR3 extends over 12 amino acids. This chain's CDR3 is CAWGQGAGEQFF. The DNA for the CDR3 is TGTGCCTGGGGACAGGGGGCAGGCGAGCAGTTCTTC.

This clonotype was counted many times. The rearrangement joins TRBV3-1 to TRBJ2-7; the D is unclear. V was shortened by 4 bases and J by 1 base, with 11 bases between the two germline ends. This CDR3 contains 14 residues. Germline assignment: CDR1 LGHDT and CDR2 YNNKEL (reference sequence). The CDR3 region is CASSLHTVSYEQYF. CDR3 bases: TGTGCCAGCAGCCTTCACACGGTATCCTACGAGCAGTACTTC.

The table lists this clonotype with many counts. The V gene is TRBV9, the J gene TRBJ2-5, with TRBD2 as a possible D gene (6 bases). The germline V gene has CDR1 SGDLS and CDR2 YYNGEE. V shed 0 bases and J shed 3 bases, with 12 bases lying between them. There are 15 residues in the CDR3. The DNA of the CDR3 is TGTGCCAGCAGCGTAGACGGCGGGAACGAAGAGACCCAGTACTTC. Translated: CASSVDGGNEETQYF. Combining the CDR3 with reference TRBV9 and TRBJ2-5 gives the whole variable domain DSGVTQTPKHLITATGQRVTLRCSPRSGDLSVYWYQQSLDQGLQFLIQYYNGEERAKGNILERFSAQQFPDLHSELNLSSLELGDSALYFCASSVDGGNEETQYFGPGTRLLVL.

The CDR3 DNA follows: TGCAGTGCTACCCACGGACAGGTTAGCTCCTACAATGAGCAGTTCTTC. This encodes CSATHGQVSSYNEQFF. This chain links TRBV20-1 with TRBJ2-1, with TRBD1 identical over 7 bases. In germline, CDR1 is DFQATT, CDR2 SNEGSKA (reference sequence). CDR3 length: 16 amino acids. The ends lost 4 bases at V and 0 bases at J; junction bases unmatched: 9.

This clonotype was seen a few times. V gene TRBV9 combines with J gene TRBJ2-3; D is unclear. The CDR3 is 15 residues long. The germline CDR1 and CDR2 sequences are SGDLS and YYNGEE. V was pared by 0 bases and J by 0 bases, with 8 bases between. The CDR3 region is CASSVDRGSTDTQYF. The CDR3 DNA is TGTGCCAGCAGCGTAGATCGTGGCAGCACAGATACGCAGTATTTT.

The chain combines TRBV19 with TRBJ2-1; 9 nucleotides match TRBD1. The CDR3 consists of 13 residues. CDR1 and CDR2 from the germline V gene are LNHDA and SQIVND (reference sequence). Trimming took 6 bases from V and 8 from J; bases not matched to a gene: 5. The chain's CDR3 is CASSYGQGYEQFF. The CDR3 region has the DNA TGTGCCAGTAGCTACGGACAGGGGTATGAGCAGTTCTTC.

This clonotype has a handful of counts. The gene calls are TRBV5-1 and TRBJ1-4, with D perhaps TRBD1 (6 bases). This CDR3 has 14 residues. The germline CDR1 and CDR2 sequences are SGHRS and YFSETQ. The V end lost 5 bases, the J end lost 8 bases, and 16 bases lay between the germline ends. CDR3 nucleotide sequence: TGCGCCAGCAGTCCAGGGGTTCAAGAGGAAAAACTGTTTTTT. It codes for CASSPGVQEEKLFF.

The chain combines TRBV29-1 with TRBJ1-1; D remains ambiguous. V was clipped by 0 bases and J by 8 bases, with 7 bases between them. The CDR3 has 11 amino acids. Germline CDR1 is SQVTM and CDR2 is ANQGSEA. The CDR3 protein is CSVEDWREAFF. The CDR3 DNA reads TGCAGCGTTGAAGATTGGAGGGAAGCTTTCTTT. The variable domain in full, with the rest retrieved from reference TRBV29-1 and TRBJ1-1, is SAVISQKPSRDICQRGTSLTIQCQVDSQVTMMFWYRQQPGQSLTLIATANQGSEATYESGFVIDKFPISRPNLTFSTLTVSNMSPEDSSIYLCSVEDWREAFFGQGTRLTVV.

This clonotype was detected only a few times. V gene TRBV4-1 combines with J gene TRBJ2-7; unclear D gene. V dropped 4 bases and J dropped 6 bases, with 19 bases sitting between them. The germline V gene has CDR1 MGHRA and CDR2 YSYEKL. The CDR3 has 15 residues. The CDR3 DNA is TGCGCCAGCAGCCCCCGTGGTACTGGTTCTCCCGAGCAGTACTTC. It codes for CASSPRGTGSPEQYF.

In this sample, this clonotype turned up many times. The rearrangement uses TRBV18 and TRBJ2-3; D perhaps matches TRBD1 (6 bases). Trimming pared 6 bases from V and 2 bases from J, leaving 18 bases between. The CDR3 extends over 16 amino acids. Germline CDR1 and CDR2: KGHSH and LQKENI. The CDR3, as DNA: TGTGCCAGCTCTCCCCCGGGACACATCAACACAGATACGCAGTATTTT. Protein sequence: CASSPPGHINTDTQYF.

Many counts were recorded for this clonotype. The rearrangement uses TRBV5-1 and TRBJ1-1; no firm D call. Deletions cut 4 bases from V and 3 bases from J, with 16 bases between. This CDR3 has 15 residues. Germline V gene sequence: CDR1 SGHRS, CDR2 YFSETQ. CDR3 in DNA: TGCGCCAGCAGCCCTCATTCGACATTGGACACTGAAGCTTTCTTT. Translation: CASSPHSTLDTEAFF.

The genes are TRBV27 and TRBJ2-7; D unresolved. CDR3 length: 13 amino acids. Germline V lookup: CDR1 MNHEY, CDR2 SMNVEV (reference sequence). Trimming took 0 bases from V and 2 from J, leaving 5 bases between them. CDR3 nucleotide sequence: TGTGCCAGCAGTTTATCGTCCGCCTACGAGCAGTACTTC. This codes for CASSLSSAYEQYF.

There are many counts of this clonotype. This chain uses TRBV28 with TRBJ1-5, with D maybe TRBD1 (6 bases). Germline V lookup: CDR1 MDHEN, CDR2 SYDVKM. This CDR3 contains 16 residues. The V end lost 7 bases, the J end lost 3 bases, and 19 bases lay between the germline ends. The CDR3 DNA reads as TGTGCCAGCACCCAGGGGCATGGCACCATCAATCAGCCCCAGCATTTT. The encoded protein is CASTQGHGTINQPQHF.

In this sample, this clonotype turned up many times. The rearrangement uses TRBV7-9 and TRBJ1-5, with a tentative D call TRBD1 (5 bases). Per germline, CDR1 SEHNR and CDR2 FQNEAQ (reference sequence). This CDR3 is 14 amino acids long. V dropped 1 base and J dropped 5 bases, with 9 bases sitting between them. Here the CDR3 DNA reads TGTGCCAGCAGCTTAGAGGGGCCCTATCAGCCCCAGCATTTT. This translates into CASSLEGPYQPQHF.

There are many counts of this clonotype. This chain joins TRBV28 and TRBJ2-7; 8 bases map to TRBD2. Germline loops: CDR1 MDHEN, CDR2 SYDVKM. J was trimmed by 3 bases and V by 5 bases; bases with no gene match: 6. The CDR3 length is 14 residues. CDR3 DNA: TGTGCCAGCAGTCTTGGGACTAGGGGCTACGAGCAGTACTTC. Residues: CASSLGTRGYEQYF.

In this sample, this clonotype turned up a few times. CDR3 region: CASSPPPGSGYEQYF. In DNA, the CDR3 is TGCGCCAGCAGCCCACCCCCGGGTTCCGGCTACGAGCAGTACTTC. V gene TRBV5-1 combines with J gene TRBJ2-7; no clear D. The CDR3 length is 15 residues. The V gene lost 4 bases and the J gene lost 3 bases, with 17 bases spanning the gap. The germline CDR1 and CDR2 sequences are SGHRS and YFSETQ.

The chain joins TRBV4-1 to TRBJ2-7, with D possibly matching TRBD1 (6 bases). Trimming shortened V by 0 bases and J by 5 bases, and 14 bases separated the two germline ends. This CDR3 has 15 amino acids. In germline, CDR1 is MGHRA, CDR2 YSYEKL. CDR3 residues: CASSQDPQGYNEQYF. The CDR3 region has the DNA TGCGCCAGCAGCCAAGATCCGCAGGGGTACAACGAGCAGTACTTC.

This clonotype was seen more than once but under ten times. The chain uses TRBV20-1 and TRBJ1-2; D call uncertain. The CDR3 totals 14 residues. V lost 0 bases and J lost 5, with 13 bases in between. Germline V CDR1 and CDR2: DFQATT, SNEGSKA (reference sequence). The CDR3 DNA follows: TGCAGTGCTAGAGATAGGCAGGTCTTATATGGCTACACCTTC. It yields the protein CSARDRQVLYGYTF.

This clonotype has at least ten counts. The rearrangement uses TRBV5-5 and TRBJ2-1; D is possibly TRBD1 (5 bases). Germline V gene data show CDR1 as SGHKS and CDR2 as YYEKEE (reference sequence). CDR3 length: 14 residues. Trimming took off 4 bases at V and 5 bases at J, with 13 bases between the two ends. The CDR3 DNA reads TGTGCCAGCAGCCTCTTGGGGCTTAACAATGAGCAGTTCTTC. The encoded protein is CASSLLGLNNEQFF.